This note documents a single T cell receptor (beta chain) sequence. The record originates from a study of T cell changes during pregnancy in multiple sclerosis. Method: immunoSEQ multiplex PCR; TCRdb's copy keeps in-frame clones and lacks some. The data hold about 42,000 clones, with 90% to 97% observed a single time. Germline V lookup: CDR1 SNHLY, CDR2 FYNNEI. V was cut by 6 bases and J by 4 bases, with 10 bases left in between. This CDR3 is built from 12 residues. V and J are TRBV2 and TRBJ2-7; D might be TRBD1 (7 bases). This sample comprised peripheral blood, obtained in the second trimester of pregnancy. The receptor was isolated from a female donor with multiple sclerosis, enrolled in a pregnancy study. In DNA, the CDR3 is TGTGCCAGCAGGGGGGGACAGTACGAGCAGTACTTC. As protein: CASRGGQYEQYF.